This is a list of T cell receptor beta chains from one sample in a study of blood T cell repertoires in COVID-19. Clones were read by immunoSEQ multiplex PCR, and TCRdb kept only the in-frame ones, dropping some. The sample holds about 82,000 clones, almost 85% seen once. Material: peripheral blood. These receptors originate from a man aged 50 to 59 with active or convalescent COVID-19. Each CDR3 is given with its conserved first and last residue. D genes are given only for firm matches. Expanded clones get a size class; other rows say once, few or many, or leave the size out.

cdr3_nt	cdr3_aa	clone_size	d_call	v_call	j_call
TGTGCCAGCAGCGCCGAGACAGGGGGCAGTGAGCAGTTCTTC	CASSAETGGSEQFF	.	TRBD1	TRBV7-9	TRBJ2-1
TGTGCCAGCAGTTTATCCGTGACAGGGGTCAACGAGCAGTACTTC	CASSLSVTGVNEQYF	.	TRBD1	TRBV28	TRBJ2-7
TGTGCCATCAGTGAGTCGCAGGTCGTCACTGAAGCTTTCTTT	CAISESQVVTEAFF	.	.	TRBV10-3	TRBJ1-1
TGTGCCTGGAGTCCCAGCTCTGGAAACACCATATATTTT	CAWSPSSGNTIYF	.	.	TRBV30	TRBJ1-3
TGTGCCAGCAGCTTACCGAGCTCCTATAATTCACCCCTCCACTTT	CASSLPSSYNSPLHF	.	.	TRBV13	TRBJ1-6
TGTGCGACGGGGGGGAACTATGGCTACACCTTC	CATGGNYGYTF	.	.	TRBV2	TRBJ1-2
TGTGCCAGCAGTGAACAGGGGGCGCAGCACAATGAGCAGTTCTTC	CASSEQGAQHNEQFF	.	TRBD1	TRBV6-1	TRBJ2-1
TGCGCCAGCAGCCACTCCAGGGGGCGCGGTGTCGCGGACACTGAAGCTTTCTTT	CASSHSRGRGVADTEAFF	few	TRBD1	TRBV5-1	TRBJ1-1
TGTGCCAGCTCACCACCGGCGGGGGGGCAAGCCTCCTACAATGAGCAGTTCTTC	CASSPPAGGQASYNEQFF	.	TRBD2	TRBV18	TRBJ2-1
TGTGCCAGCAGCTACCTAAGCGGGAGCTCCTACAATGAGCAGTTCTTC	CASSYLSGSSYNEQFF	.	TRBD2	TRBV28	TRBJ2-1
TGCGCCAGCAGCTTGGAGGGACAGCAAGAGACCCAGTACTTC	CASSLEGQQETQYF	.	TRBD1	TRBV5-1	TRBJ2-5
TGTGCCAGCAGTCCCGGGACAGGGGGCACTGAAGCTTTCTTT	CASSPGTGGTEAFF	.	TRBD1	TRBV6-6	TRBJ1-1
TGTGCCAGCAGTCCACAGGGATTTCAGCCCCAGCATTTT	CASSPQGFQPQHF	.	.	TRBV6-5	TRBJ1-5
TGTGCCAGCTCACCCGAACTAGCGGGGGGGATGACAGATACGCAGTATTTT	CASSPELAGGMTDTQYF	.	TRBD2	TRBV18	TRBJ2-3
TGTGCCAGCACAAGACAGGGGTCGAACACTGAAGCTTTCTTT	CASTRQGSNTEAFF	.	TRBD1	TRBV11-2	TRBJ1-1
TGTGCCACCAGGCATCAGGGGCTGAACACTGAAGCTTTCTTT	CATRHQGLNTEAFF	.	.	TRBV15	TRBJ1-1
TGTGCCAGCAGCCAAGGTACAGGGGTGAGATCACCCCTCCACTTT	CASSQGTGVRSPLHF	.	TRBD1	TRBV14	TRBJ1-6
TGTGCCAGCAGTACTGGTCGGGGTAGCAATCAGCCCCAGCATTTT	CASSTGRGSNQPQHF	.	.	TRBV6-5	TRBJ1-5
TGTGCCAGCAGCTTAGACGCAGGGGTCGGAAACACCATATATTTT	CASSLDAGVGNTIYF	.	.	TRBV7-9	TRBJ1-3
TGTGCCAGTAGGAATACAGGTGAGGATCAGCCCCAGCATTTT	CASRNTGEDQPQHF	once	.	TRBV19	TRBJ1-5
TGTGCCACCAGTGAAACGGGGTACTATGGCTACACCTTC	CATSETGYYGYTF	.	.	TRBV24-1	TRBJ1-2
TGTGCCAGCAGTGACTGGGGCGGGGGCGGAAACTATGGCTACACCTTC	CASSDWGGGGNYGYTF	.	.	TRBV6-4	TRBJ1-2
TGTGCCAGCAGCCCCCCAGGGGGTGGGAATTCACCCCTCCACTTT	CASSPPGGGNSPLHF	.	TRBD1	TRBV7-9	TRBJ1-6
TGCAGCGTGGAGTTGGCGGGCGAAGGCTACACCTTC	CSVELAGEGYTF	.	.	TRBV29-1	TRBJ1-2
TGTGCCAGCAGCTTTGGGACAGGGTTTGCTGAAGCTTTCTTT	CASSFGTGFAEAFF	.	TRBD1	TRBV5-5	TRBJ1-1
TGCGCCAGCAGCCAGGACCGGGACTACTCCTCCTACGAGCAGTACTTC	CASSQDRDYSSYEQYF	.	TRBD2	TRBV4-3	TRBJ2-7
TGCGCCAGCAGCGCAACTGGACAGTCTTCTTCACCCCTCCACTTT	CASSATGQSSSPLHF	.	.	TRBV5-1	TRBJ1-6